These 32 T cell receptor beta chains were sequenced from one sample in a study of cytomegalovirus exposure and HLA in healthy donors. Primers for the PCR totalled 60 Vbeta and 13 Jbeta. Produced via immunoSEQ multiplex PCR; TCRdb's table is partial and in-frame only. Found here are about 150,000 clones, around 79% of them singletons; the top ten hold approximately 8%. Sequencing input: PBMCs. These receptors came from a man between 25 and 39 years old in good health and CMV-seropositive.

This chain joins TRBV18 and TRBJ2-3; no reliable D call. Germline assignment: CDR1 KGHSH and CDR2 LQKENI. Between the trimmed V and J ends, which lost 3 bases and 5 bases, there was a span of 12 bases. This CDR3 has 14 residues. The CDR3 DNA sequence: TGTGCCAGCTCACCTCGACTGGATGTAGATACGCAGTATTTT. Encoded protein: CASSPRLDVDTQYF.

This clone was recorded only once. The V gene is TRBV4-1, the J gene TRBJ1-2, with D uncertain. The CDR3 loop spans 16 amino acids. The germline V gene has CDR1 MGHRA and CDR2 YSYEKL. Trimming stripped 2 bases from V and 4 bases from J, with 17 bases between. CDR3 in DNA: TGCGCCAGCAGCCAAACCGAGGTTACGTTTAGCTATGGCTACACCTTC. Encoded protein: CASSQTEVTFSYGYTF.

The chain recombines TRBV7-9 with TRBJ2-3, with D perhaps TRBD2 (6 bases). Germline lookup yields CDR1 SEHNR and CDR2 FQNEAQ (reference sequence). The CDR3 extends over 15 amino acids. The ends were cut back, 0 bases at V and 2 bases at J, with 9 bases in the middle. The chain's CDR3 is CASSLAGLDTDTQYF. The CDR3 coding sequence is TGTGCCAGCAGCTTAGCGGGACTCGACACAGATACGCAGTATTTT. Complete variable domain (other parts from reference TRBV7-9 and TRBJ2-3): DTGVSQNPRHKITKRGQNVTFRCDPISEHNRLYWYRQTLGQGPEFLTYFQNEAQLEKSRLLSDRFSAERPKGSFSTLEIQRTEQGDSAMYLCASSLAGLDTDTQYFGPGTRLTVL.

The V and J genes are TRBV5-1 and TRBJ1-5; 7 bases align to TRBD1. The J segment lost 1 base and the V segment lost 4 bases, leaving 5 bases of the junction unmatched. CDR3 size: 15 residues. The germline V gene encodes CDR1 SGHRS and CDR2 YFSETQ. The CDR3 region has the DNA TGCGCCAGCAGCGAAGGGGGCCGAAGCAATCAGCCCCAGCATTTT. It yields the protein CASSEGGRSNQPQHF.

This clone was counted only a few times. The V and J genes are TRBV19 and TRBJ2-1, with D maybe TRBD1 (5 bases). The CDR3 has 12 residues. In germline, CDR1 is LNHDA, CDR2 SQIVND (reference sequence). The V and J ends lost 5 bases and 8 bases respectively, with 10 bases between them. The CDR3: CASSPQGDEQFF. The DNA for the CDR3 is TGTGCCAGTAGTCCCCAGGGTGATGAGCAGTTCTTC.

This clone came up once. This chain links TRBV5-4 with TRBJ2-7; 12 nucleotides agree with TRBD1. With 4 bases clipped from V and 6 bases from J, the junction kept 8 bases outside the gene matches. This CDR3 spans 15 amino acids. Looked up from germline, CDR1 is SGHNT and CDR2 is YYREEE (reference sequence). CDR3 sequence reads: CASSPGGTGGFEQYF. The DNA of the CDR3 is TGTGCCAGCAGCCCGGGCGGGACAGGGGGCTTCGAGCAGTACTTC.

About this clone: The sample contains more than one DNA sequence encoding this CDR3. V usage is TRBV25-1 and J usage is TRBJ2-7; D perhaps matches TRBD2 (6 bases). Looked up from germline, CDR1 is MGHDK and CDR2 is SYGVNS. Trimming shortened V by 1 base and J by 0 bases, and 10 bases separated the two germline ends. This CDR3 region has 15 residues. For the CDR3, the DNA is TGTGCCAGCAGTGAATTTGCGGGGAACTCCTACGAGCAGTACTTC. It codes for CASSEFAGNSYEQYF.

J is TRBJ1-5 and V is TRBV7-8; D not resolved. Trimming left V 3 bases short and J 0 bases short, with 9 bases between. The CDR3 contains 15 residues. Germline V gene sequence: CDR1 SGHVS, CDR2 FQNEAQ. The CDR3 sequence: CASSLTQYSNQPQHF. The CDR3 coding sequence is TGTGCCAGCAGCTTGACACAGTATAGCAATCAGCCCCAGCATTTT.

The V gene is TRBV14, the J gene TRBJ2-1; D is undetermined. Germline V lookup: CDR1 SGHDN, CDR2 FVKESK. The CDR3 contains 14 residues. V lost 0 bases and J lost 4, with 7 bases in between. The DNA for the CDR3 is TGTGCCAGCAGCCAAGATCCGGGTTACAATGAGCAGTTCTTC. This sequence encodes CASSQDPGYNEQFF.

The rearrangement uses TRBV27 and TRBJ2-7; 10 bases are shared with TRBD1. J lost 5 bases, V lost 7 bases, and 14 bases had no gene match. The CDR3 length is 16 residues. The germline V gene encodes CDR1 MNHEY and CDR2 SMNVEV (reference sequence). CDR3 coding DNA: TGTGCCAGCAAATTATACACCGGGACAGGGGTAAACGAGCAGTACTTC. Its protein is CASKLYTGTGVNEQYF.

CDR3 bases: TGCGCCAGCAGCTTGAGCGGGGCAACTAATGAAAAACTGTTTTTT. Its protein is CASSLSGATNEKLFF. The chain combines TRBV5-1 with TRBJ1-4; D is undetermined. The CDR3 covers 15 residues. V shed 1 base and J shed 0 bases, with 7 bases lying between them. Germline CDR1 is SGHRS and CDR2 is YFSETQ.

The chain uses TRBV29-1 and TRBJ1-5; TRBD1 might be the D (5 bases). The germline V and J ends were trimmed by 5 bases and 3 bases, with 11 bases remaining between them. The CDR3 contains 13 residues. CDR1 is SQVTM, CDR2 ANQGSEA, per germline. The CDR3 spells CSVLAGNNQPQHF. The CDR3 bases are TGCAGCGTTCTCGCAGGGAACAATCAGCCCCAGCATTTT.

The chain has TRBV18 and TRBJ1-1, with D hard to call. This CDR3 comprises 13 residues. Germline-derived CDR1 and CDR2 are KGHSH and LQKENI. V was clipped by 6 bases and J by 0 bases, with 8 bases between them. The CDR3 DNA follows: TGTGCCAGCTCTTTGGGCGTGAACACTGAAGCTTTCTTT. Protein: CASSLGVNTEAFF.

This sequence joins TRBV19 and TRBJ1-3, with TRBD1 as a possible D gene (6 bases). CDR1 LNHDA and CDR2 SQIVND come from the germline V gene (reference sequence). CDR3 size: 15 residues. V lost 4 bases and J lost 1, with 11 bases in between. The CDR3 coding sequence is TGTGCCAGTAGTACCCCACAGGGTTCTGGAAACACCATATATTTT. Protein product: CASSTPQGSGNTIYF.

This sequence joins TRBV6-1 and TRBJ2-7; 7 positions match TRBD2. The CDR3 is 12 amino acids. The V and J ends lost 7 bases and 2 bases, in that order; junction bases with no gene match: 2. Germline-derived CDR1 and CDR2 are MNHNS and SASEGT. Here the CDR3 reads CASIGLAYEQYF. The CDR3 DNA is TGTGCCAGCATTGGACTAGCCTACGAGCAGTACTTC.

This chain joins TRBV28 and TRBJ1-5; 10 positions agree with TRBD1. From germline, CDR1 is MDHEN and CDR2 SYDVKM. V shed 5 bases and J 5 bases; nucleotides not matched to a gene: 6. The CDR3 consists of 15 residues. In DNA, the CDR3 is TGTGCCAGCAGTACGGGACAGGGGTTGGATCAGCCCCAGCATTTT. This sequence encodes CASSTGQGLDQPQHF.

The chain combines TRBV29-1 with TRBJ2-7; perhaps TRBD1 as D (5 bases). This CDR3 comprises 13 residues. The V gene lost 6 bases and the J gene lost 7 bases, with 19 bases spanning the gap. CDR1 and CDR2 from the germline V gene are SQVTM and ANQGSEA. CDR3 sequence: CSVVNRSPGEQYF. The CDR3 region has the DNA TGCAGCGTCGTCAACAGGTCCCCAGGGGAGCAGTACTTC.

This clone was recorded only once. The chain couples TRBV6-5 to TRBJ1-5; D possibly corresponds to TRBD1 (5 bases). Trimming took 6 bases from V and 7 from J, leaving 13 bases between them. The germline V gene encodes CDR1 MNHEY and CDR2 SVGAGI. The CDR3 covers 13 residues. DNA for the CDR3: TGTGCCAGCAGCCTGCGTGGGGGGCAGCCCCAGCATTTT. This sequence encodes CASSLRGGQPQHF.

This clone was counted only a few times. The chain joins TRBV10-1 to TRBJ2-5; maybe TRBD2 (5 bases). The length of the CDR3 is 16 residues. V lost 0 bases to trimming and J lost 3 bases, with 14 bases between them. Per the germline V gene, CDR1 is WNHNN and CDR2 is SYGVQD (reference sequence). CDR3 region: CASSESRVAGEETQYF. CDR3 DNA sequence: TGCGCCAGCAGTGAGTCGAGGGTAGCTGGGGAAGAGACCCAGTACTTC.

The gene calls are TRBV28 and TRBJ1-6; 7 bases align to TRBD1. J gave up 2 bases and V 8 bases, and 9 bases lay outside the gene matches. The CDR3 is 16 residues long. Germline CDR1 reads MDHEN; CDR2 reads SYDVKM. CDR3 region: CASEFTGTAYNSPLHF. CDR3 in DNA: TGTGCCAGCGAATTCACCGGGACAGCCTATAATTCACCCCTCCACTTT.

The J gene is TRBJ2-1, the V gene TRBV10-1; D is unclear. Germline-derived CDR1 and CDR2 are WNHNN and SYGVQD (reference sequence). The CDR3 is 15 amino acids. The ends were cut back, 3 bases at V and 0 bases at J, with 9 bases in the middle. CDR3 amino acids: CASSDNLISYNEQFF. The CDR3 nucleotides are TGCGCCAGCAGTGATAACTTGATCTCCTACAATGAGCAGTTCTTC.

The rearrangement links TRBV28 to TRBJ1-1; D gene ambiguous. V was shortened by 4 bases and J by 1 base, with 10 bases between the two germline ends. The CDR3 extends over 14 amino acids. Germline CDR1 is MDHEN and CDR2 is SYDVKM. Written as DNA, the CDR3 is TGTGCCAGCAGTTCCCCAACACCGAACACTGAAGCTTTCTTT. Translating it yields CASSSPTPNTEAFF.

The V gene is TRBV5-1, the J gene TRBJ2-2; 7 positions match TRBD1. The V segment lost 3 bases and the J segment 0 bases; nucleotides outside the gene matches: 2. This CDR3 is built from 15 residues. In germline, CDR1 is SGHRS, CDR2 YFSETQ. CDR3 sequence reads: CASSSGGANTGELFF. In nucleotides, the CDR3 is TGCGCCAGCAGCTCAGGGGGAGCGAACACCGGGGAGCTGTTTTTT.

J is TRBJ2-7 and V is TRBV13; possible D gene TRBD2, 5 bases. CDR1 and CDR2 from the germline V gene are PRHDT and FYEKMQ (reference sequence). CDR3 length: 13 residues. V lost 8 bases and J 3 bases, leaving 14 bases between the germline ends. CDR3 bases: TGTGCCAGCGGGGTCCAGGCGGGCTACGAGCAGTACTTC. Residues: CASGVQAGYEQYF.

The CDR3 protein is CASSLGQNYGYTF. The CDR3 DNA is TGTGCCAGCAGCTTAGGACAGAACTATGGCTACACCTTC. The chain recombines TRBV7-3 with TRBJ1-2, with D tentatively TRBD1 (6 bases). From germline, CDR1 is SGHTA and CDR2 FQGTGA. The CDR3 has 13 amino acids. V was cut by 2 bases and J by 2 bases, with 6 bases left in between.

This clone was detected only a few times. This chain joins TRBV28 and TRBJ1-1; possibly TRBD1 for D (5 bases). Germline V lookup: CDR1 MDHEN, CDR2 SYDVKM. V lost 5 bases to trimming and J lost 4 bases, with 17 bases between them. The CDR3 is 15 residues long. The CDR3 is CASSTPTGVSTEAFF. DNA of the CDR3: TGTGCCAGCAGTACGCCTACAGGAGTTAGCACTGAAGCTTTCTTT.

The V gene is TRBV18, the J gene TRBJ1-1; 7 bases align to TRBD1. V was pared by 2 bases and J by 1 base, with 4 bases of the junction left unmatched. The CDR3 has 15 residues. Germline CDR1 KGHSH, CDR2 LQKENI. The CDR3 loop is CASSPGGQPNTEAFF. CDR3 nucleotide sequence: TGTGCCAGCTCACCAGGGGGACAGCCGAACACTGAAGCTTTCTTT.

This chain connects TRBV19 to TRBJ2-3; TRBD2 matches 8 bases. The CDR3 has 16 amino acids. Germline trimming cut 6 bases from V and 0 bases from J; bases unmatched to any gene: 8. Germline-derived CDR1 and CDR2 are LNHDA and SQIVND (reference sequence). The CDR3 is CASSTLSGVSTDTQYF. CDR3 sequence (DNA): TGTGCCAGTAGCACTCTTAGCGGGGTCAGCACAGATACGCAGTATTTT.

Only a few counts were recorded for this clone. CDR3 bases: TGTGCCAGCAGTGTGTCCGCCTACTCCTACAATGAGCAGTTCTTC. As protein: CASSVSAYSYNEQFF. The V gene is TRBV2, the J gene TRBJ2-1; D uncertain. The V and J ends lost 4 bases and 0 bases respectively, with 10 bases between them. The CDR3 consists of 15 residues. The V gene's germline CDR1 is SNHLY and CDR2 FYNNEI.

The gene calls are TRBV30 and TRBJ1-5, with 8 bases fitting TRBD1. Germline-derived CDR1 and CDR2 are GTSNPN and SVGIG (reference sequence). V trimming: 3 bases; J trimming: 7 bases; junction bases outside the gene matches: 8. This CDR3 has 14 amino acids. The chain's CDR3 is CAWSLGQGGQPQHF. The DNA for the CDR3 is TGTGCCTGGAGCCTTGGACAGGGCGGACAGCCCCAGCATTTT.

The chain uses TRBV27 and TRBJ2-7; TRBD1 matches 7 bases. The CDR3 is made up of 15 amino acids. The germline V gene encodes CDR1 MNHEY and CDR2 SMNVEV (reference sequence). V shed 3 bases and J 0 bases; nucleotides not matched to a gene: 5. The CDR3 is CASSLRGPSSYEQYF. The CDR3 DNA reads TGTGCCAGCAGTTTGAGGGGGCCCAGCTCCTACGAGCAGTACTTC.

The gene calls are TRBV9 and TRBJ2-3; 8 bases match TRBD2. In germline, CDR1 is SGDLS, CDR2 YYNGEE. The CDR3 covers 15 residues. V trimming: 3 bases; J trimming: 3 bases; junction bases outside the gene matches: 6. In DNA, the CDR3 is TGTGCCAGCAGCGCCGGGACTAGAGTTACAGATACGCAGTATTTT. It yields the protein CASSAGTRVTDTQYF.